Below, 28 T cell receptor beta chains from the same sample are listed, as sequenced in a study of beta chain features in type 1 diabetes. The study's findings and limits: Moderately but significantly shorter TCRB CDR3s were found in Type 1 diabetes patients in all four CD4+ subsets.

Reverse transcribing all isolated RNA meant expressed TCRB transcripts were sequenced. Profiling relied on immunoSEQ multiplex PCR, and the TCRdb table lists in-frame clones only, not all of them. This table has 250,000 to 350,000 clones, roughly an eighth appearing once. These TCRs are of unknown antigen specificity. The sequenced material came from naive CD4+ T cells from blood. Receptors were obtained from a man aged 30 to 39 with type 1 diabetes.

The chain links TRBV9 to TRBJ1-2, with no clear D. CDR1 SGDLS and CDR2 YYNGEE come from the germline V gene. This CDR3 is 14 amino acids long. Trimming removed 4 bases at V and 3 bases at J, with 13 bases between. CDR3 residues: CASSSSIRDYGYTF. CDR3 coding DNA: TGTGCCAGCAGCTCGTCCATACGGGACTATGGCTACACCTTC. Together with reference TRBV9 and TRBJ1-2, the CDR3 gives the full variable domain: DSGVTQTPKHLITATGQRVTLRCSPRSGDLSVYWYQQSLDQGLQFLIQYYNGEERAKGNILERFSAQQFPDLHSELNLSSLELGDSALYFCASSSSIRDYGYTFGSGTRLTVV.

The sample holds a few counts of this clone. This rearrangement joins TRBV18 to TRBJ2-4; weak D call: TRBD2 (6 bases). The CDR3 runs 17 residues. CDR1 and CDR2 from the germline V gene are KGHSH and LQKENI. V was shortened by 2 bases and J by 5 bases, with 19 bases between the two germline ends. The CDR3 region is CASSPSYRDFRENIQYF. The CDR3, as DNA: TGTGCCAGCTCACCAAGCTACCGGGACTTTCGGGAAAACATTCAGTACTTC.

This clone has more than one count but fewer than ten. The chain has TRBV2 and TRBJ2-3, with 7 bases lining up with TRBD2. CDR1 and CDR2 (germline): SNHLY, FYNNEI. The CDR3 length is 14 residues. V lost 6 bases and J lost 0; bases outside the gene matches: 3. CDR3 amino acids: CASRSSGSTDTQYF. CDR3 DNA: TGTGCCAGCAGATCTAGCGGAAGCACAGATACGCAGTATTTT.

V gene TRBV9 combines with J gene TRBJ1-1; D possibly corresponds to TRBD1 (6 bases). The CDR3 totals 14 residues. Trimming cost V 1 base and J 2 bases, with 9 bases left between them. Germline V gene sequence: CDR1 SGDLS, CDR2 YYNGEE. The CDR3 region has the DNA TGTGCCAGCAGCGTACAGGGGATAAACACTGAAGCTTTCTTT. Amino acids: CASSVQGINTEAFF.

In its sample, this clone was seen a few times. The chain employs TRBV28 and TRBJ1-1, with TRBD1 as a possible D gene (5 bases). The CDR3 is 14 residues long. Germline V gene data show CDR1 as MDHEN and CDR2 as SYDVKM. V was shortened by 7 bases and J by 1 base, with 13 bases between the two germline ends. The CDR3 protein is CASTSPQGNTEAFF. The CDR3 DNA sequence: TGTGCCAGCACCTCTCCCCAGGGGAACACTGAAGCTTTCTTT. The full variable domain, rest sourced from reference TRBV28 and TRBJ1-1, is DVKVTQSSRYLVKRTGEKVFLECVQDMDHENMFWYRQDPGLGLRLIYFSYDVKMKEKGDIPEGYSVSREKKERFSLILESASTNQTSMYLCASTSPQGNTEAFFGQGTRLTVV.

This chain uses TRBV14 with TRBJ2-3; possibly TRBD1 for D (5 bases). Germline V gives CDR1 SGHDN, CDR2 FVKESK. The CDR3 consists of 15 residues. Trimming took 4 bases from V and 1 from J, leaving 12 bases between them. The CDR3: CASSRRGSRTDTQYF. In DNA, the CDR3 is TGTGCCAGCAGCCGTAGGGGCTCCCGCACAGATACGCAGTATTTT. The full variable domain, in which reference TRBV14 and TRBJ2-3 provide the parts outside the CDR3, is EAGVTQFPSHSVIEKGQTVTLRCDPISGHDNLYWYRRVMGKEIKFLLHFVKESKQDESGMPNNRFLAERTGGTYSTLKVQPAELEDSGVYFCASSRRGSRTDTQYFGPGTRLTVL.

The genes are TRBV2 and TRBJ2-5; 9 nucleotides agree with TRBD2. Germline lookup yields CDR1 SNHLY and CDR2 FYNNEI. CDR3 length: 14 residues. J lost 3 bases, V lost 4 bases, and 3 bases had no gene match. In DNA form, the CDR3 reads TGTGCCAGCAGTGGAGGCGGGAGGGAAGAGACCCAGTACTTC. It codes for CASSGGGREETQYF.

CDR3: CASSVAGTDIYEQYF. CDR3 DNA: TGTGCCAGCAGCGTGGCCGGGACAGATATCTACGAGCAGTACTTC. The chain employs TRBV9 and TRBJ2-7, with 7 bases lining up with TRBD1. Trimming removed 2 bases from V and 3 bases from J; junction bases left unmatched: 8. Germline values: CDR1 SGDLS, CDR2 YYNGEE. The CDR3 runs to 15 residues. Using reference TRBV9 and TRBJ2-7 for the parts outside the CDR3, the full variable domain is DSGVTQTPKHLITATGQRVTLRCSPRSGDLSVYWYQQSLDQGLQFLIQYYNGEERAKGNILERFSAQQFPDLHSELNLSSLELGDSALYFCASSVAGTDIYEQYFGPGTRLTVT.

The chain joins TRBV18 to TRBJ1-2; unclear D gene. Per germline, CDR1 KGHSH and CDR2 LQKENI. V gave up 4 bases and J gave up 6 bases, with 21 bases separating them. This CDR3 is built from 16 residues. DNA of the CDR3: TGTGCCAGCTCACGCGGGTTAACAAGGGAATTAGATGGCTACACCTTC. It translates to CASSRGLTRELDGYTF.

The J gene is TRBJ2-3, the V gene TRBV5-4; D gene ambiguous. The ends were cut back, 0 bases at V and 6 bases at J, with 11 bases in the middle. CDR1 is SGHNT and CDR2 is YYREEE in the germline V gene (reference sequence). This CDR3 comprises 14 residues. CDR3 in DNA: TGTGCCAGCAGCTTGGCCTCGGGTATGGATACGCAGTATTTT. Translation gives CASSLASGMDTQYF.

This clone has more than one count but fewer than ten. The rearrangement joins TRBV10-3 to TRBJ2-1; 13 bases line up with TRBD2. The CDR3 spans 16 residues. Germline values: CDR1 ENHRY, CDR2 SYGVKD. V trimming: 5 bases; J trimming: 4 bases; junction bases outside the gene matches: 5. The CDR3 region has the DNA TGTGCCATCAGTCCCCCACTAGCGGGAGGGTACAATGAGCAGTTCTTC. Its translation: CAISPPLAGGYNEQFF.

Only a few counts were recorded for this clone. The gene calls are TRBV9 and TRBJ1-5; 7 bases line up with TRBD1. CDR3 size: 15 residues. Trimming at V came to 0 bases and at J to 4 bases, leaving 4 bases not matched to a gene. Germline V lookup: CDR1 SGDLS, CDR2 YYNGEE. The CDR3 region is CASSVGGQTNQPQHF. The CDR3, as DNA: TGTGCCAGCAGCGTAGGGGGACAGACAAATCAGCCCCAGCATTTT.

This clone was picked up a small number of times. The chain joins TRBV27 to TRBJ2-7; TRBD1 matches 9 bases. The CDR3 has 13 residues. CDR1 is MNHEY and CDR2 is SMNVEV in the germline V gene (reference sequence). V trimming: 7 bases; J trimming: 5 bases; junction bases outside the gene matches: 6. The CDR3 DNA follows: TGTGCCAGCACGGGACAGGGTAGGAACGAGCAGTACTTC. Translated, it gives CASTGQGRNEQYF.

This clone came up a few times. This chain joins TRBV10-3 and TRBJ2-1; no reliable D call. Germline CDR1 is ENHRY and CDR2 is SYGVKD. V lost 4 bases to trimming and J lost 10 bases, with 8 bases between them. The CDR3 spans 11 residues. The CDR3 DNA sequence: TGTGCCATCAGTGTAAGTCGGGAGCAGTTCTTC. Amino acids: CAISVSREQFF.

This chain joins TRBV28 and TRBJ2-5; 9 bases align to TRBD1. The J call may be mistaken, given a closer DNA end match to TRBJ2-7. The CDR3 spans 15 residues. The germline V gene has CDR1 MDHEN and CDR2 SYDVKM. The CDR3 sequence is CASRPPGTGFSEQYF. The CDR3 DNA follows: TGTGCCAGCAGGCCCCCCGGGACAGGGTTCTCCGAGCAGTACTTC.

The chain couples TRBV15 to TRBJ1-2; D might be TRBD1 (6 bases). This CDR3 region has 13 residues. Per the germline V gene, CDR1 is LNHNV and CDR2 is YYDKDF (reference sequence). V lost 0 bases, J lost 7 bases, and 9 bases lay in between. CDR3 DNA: TGTGCCACCAGCAGAGACAGGGGAACTGGCTACACCTTC. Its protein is CATSRDRGTGYTF.

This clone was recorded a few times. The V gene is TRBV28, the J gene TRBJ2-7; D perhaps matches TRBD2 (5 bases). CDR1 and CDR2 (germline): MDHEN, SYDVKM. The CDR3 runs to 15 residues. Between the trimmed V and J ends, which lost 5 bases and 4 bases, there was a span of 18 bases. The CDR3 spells CASSPPGLTKYEQYF. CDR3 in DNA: TGTGCCAGCAGTCCACCCGGACTGACCAAGTACGAGCAGTACTTC.

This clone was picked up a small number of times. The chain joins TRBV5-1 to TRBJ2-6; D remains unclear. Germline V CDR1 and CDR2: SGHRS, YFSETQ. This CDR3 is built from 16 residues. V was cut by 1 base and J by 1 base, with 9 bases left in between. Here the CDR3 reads CASSLSVRSGANVLTF. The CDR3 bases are TGCGCCAGCAGCTTGAGTGTGCGGTCTGGGGCCAACGTCCTGACTTTC.

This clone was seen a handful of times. Written as DNA, the CDR3 is TGTGCCAGCAGCGTATACGGGGGAGATGAGCAGTTCTTC. It yields the protein CASSVYGGDEQFF. The rearrangement joins TRBV9 to TRBJ2-1; weak D call: TRBD2 (6 bases). The CDR3 loop spans 13 amino acids. Germline V lookup: CDR1 SGDLS, CDR2 YYNGEE. Trimming shortened V by 1 base and J by 8 bases, and 10 bases separated the two germline ends.

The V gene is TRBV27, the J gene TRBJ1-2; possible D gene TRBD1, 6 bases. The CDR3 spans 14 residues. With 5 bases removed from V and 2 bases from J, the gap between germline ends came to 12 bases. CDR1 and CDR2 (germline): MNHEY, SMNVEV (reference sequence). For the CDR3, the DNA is TGTGCCAGCAGTACGGGACAAAGAAACTATGGCTACACCTTC. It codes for CASSTGQRNYGYTF.

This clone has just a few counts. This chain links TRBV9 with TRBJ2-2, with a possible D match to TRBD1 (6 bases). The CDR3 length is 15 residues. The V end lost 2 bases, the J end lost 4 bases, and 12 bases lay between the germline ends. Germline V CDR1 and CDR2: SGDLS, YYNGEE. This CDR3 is CASSVGDIPTGELFF. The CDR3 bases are TGTGCCAGCAGCGTGGGGGACATACCCACCGGGGAGCTGTTTTTT.

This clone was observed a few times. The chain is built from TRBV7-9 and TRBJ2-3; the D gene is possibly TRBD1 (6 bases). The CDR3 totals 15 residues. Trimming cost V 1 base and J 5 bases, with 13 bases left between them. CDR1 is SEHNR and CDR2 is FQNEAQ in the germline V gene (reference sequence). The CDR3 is CASSLVQGAQDTQYF. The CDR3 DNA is TGTGCCAGCAGCTTAGTACAGGGAGCCCAAGATACGCAGTATTTT.

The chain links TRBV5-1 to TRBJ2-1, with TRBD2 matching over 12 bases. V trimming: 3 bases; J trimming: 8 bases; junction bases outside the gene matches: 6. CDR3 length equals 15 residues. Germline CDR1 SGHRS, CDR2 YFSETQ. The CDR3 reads CASSSTSGRSHEQFF. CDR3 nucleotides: TGCGCCAGCAGCTCTACTAGCGGGAGGTCCCATGAGCAGTTCTTC.

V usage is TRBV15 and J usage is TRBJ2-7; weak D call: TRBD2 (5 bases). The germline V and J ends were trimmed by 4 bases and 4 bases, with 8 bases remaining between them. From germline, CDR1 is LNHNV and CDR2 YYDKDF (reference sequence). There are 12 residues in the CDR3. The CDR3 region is CATSKDFYEQYF. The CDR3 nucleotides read TGTGCCACCAGCAAGGACTTTTACGAGCAGTACTTC.

CDR3 region: CASSHIQGPQETQYF. DNA of the CDR3: TGCGCCAGCAGTCACATACAGGGGCCTCAAGAGACCCAGTACTTC. This sequence joins TRBV23-1 and TRBJ2-5, with 7 bases that match TRBD1. TRBV23-1 is classed as an ORF, of uncertain function. The ends lost 3 bases at V and 2 bases at J; junction bases unmatched: 6. The CDR3 is 15 residues long.

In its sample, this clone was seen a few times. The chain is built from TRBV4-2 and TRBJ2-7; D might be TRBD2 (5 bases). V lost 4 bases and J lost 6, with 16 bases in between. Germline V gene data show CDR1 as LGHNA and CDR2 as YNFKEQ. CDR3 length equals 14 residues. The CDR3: CASSPSWLAVEQYF. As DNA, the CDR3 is TGTGCCAGCAGCCCAAGTTGGCTAGCAGTCGAGCAGTACTTC.

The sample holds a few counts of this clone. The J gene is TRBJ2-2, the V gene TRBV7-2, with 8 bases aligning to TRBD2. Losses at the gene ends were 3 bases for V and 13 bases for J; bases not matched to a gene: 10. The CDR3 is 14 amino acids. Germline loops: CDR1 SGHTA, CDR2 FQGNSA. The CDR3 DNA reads TGTGCCAGCAGCTTCCAAACTGGACGGGAGGGGCTGTTTTTT. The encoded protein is CASSFQTGREGLFF.

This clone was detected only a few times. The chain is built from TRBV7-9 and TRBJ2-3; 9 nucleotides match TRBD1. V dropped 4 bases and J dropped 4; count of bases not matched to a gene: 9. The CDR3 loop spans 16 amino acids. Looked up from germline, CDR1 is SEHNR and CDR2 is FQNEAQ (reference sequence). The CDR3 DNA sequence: TGTGCCAGCAGCTCCAATACAGGGGGCGCGTCAGATACGCAGTATTTT. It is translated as CASSSNTGGASDTQYF.